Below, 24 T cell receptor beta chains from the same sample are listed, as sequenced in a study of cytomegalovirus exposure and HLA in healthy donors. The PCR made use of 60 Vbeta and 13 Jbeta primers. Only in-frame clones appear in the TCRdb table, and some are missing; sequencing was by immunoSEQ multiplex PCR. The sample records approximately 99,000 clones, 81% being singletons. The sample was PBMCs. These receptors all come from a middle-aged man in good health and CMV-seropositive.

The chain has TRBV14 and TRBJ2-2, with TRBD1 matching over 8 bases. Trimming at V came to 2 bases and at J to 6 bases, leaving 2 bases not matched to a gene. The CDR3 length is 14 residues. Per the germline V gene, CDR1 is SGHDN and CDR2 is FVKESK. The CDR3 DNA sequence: TGTGCCAGCAGCCAATTACAGGGGGCCGGGGAGCTGTTTTTT. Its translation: CASSQLQGAGELFF.

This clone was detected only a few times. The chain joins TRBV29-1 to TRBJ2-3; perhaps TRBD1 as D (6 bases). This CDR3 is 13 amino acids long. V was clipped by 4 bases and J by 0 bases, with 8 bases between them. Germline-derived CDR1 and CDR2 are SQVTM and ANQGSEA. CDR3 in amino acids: CSVVGASTDTQYF. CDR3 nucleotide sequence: TGCAGCGTTGTGGGGGCTAGCACAGATACGCAGTATTTT.

The CDR3, as DNA: TGTGCCAGCATCGAAGGGATAGGGAGAGAGACCCAGTACTTC. Amino acids: CASIEGIGRETQYF. The chain is built from TRBV21-1 and TRBJ2-5; TRBD2, as called in the table, went unchecked against the DNA. TRBV21-1 constitutes a pseudogene. The CDR3 contains 14 residues.

The CDR3 sequence is CAISESTDYGYTF. The CDR3 DNA reads as TGTGCCATCAGTGAGTCGACAGACTATGGCTACACCTTC. V is TRBV10-3 and J is TRBJ1-2; tentatively, D is TRBD1 (5 bases). The germline V gene encodes CDR1 ENHRY and CDR2 SYGVKD. The CDR3 spans 13 residues. Between the trimmed V and J ends, which lost 0 bases and 3 bases, there was a span of 5 bases.

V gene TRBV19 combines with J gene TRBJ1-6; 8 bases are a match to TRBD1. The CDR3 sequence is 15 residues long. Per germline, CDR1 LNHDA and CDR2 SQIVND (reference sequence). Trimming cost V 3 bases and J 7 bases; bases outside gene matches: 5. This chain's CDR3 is CASSMDRALNSPLHF. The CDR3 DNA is TGTGCCAGTAGTATGGACAGGGCGCTCAATTCACCCCTCCACTTT.

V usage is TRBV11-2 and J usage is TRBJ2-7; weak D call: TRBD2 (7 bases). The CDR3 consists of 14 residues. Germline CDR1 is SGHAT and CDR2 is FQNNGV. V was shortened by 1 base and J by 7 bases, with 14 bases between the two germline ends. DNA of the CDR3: TGTGCCAGCAGCTTAGTCGCGGGGGCGGGAGAGCAGTACTTC. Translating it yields CASSLVAGAGEQYF.

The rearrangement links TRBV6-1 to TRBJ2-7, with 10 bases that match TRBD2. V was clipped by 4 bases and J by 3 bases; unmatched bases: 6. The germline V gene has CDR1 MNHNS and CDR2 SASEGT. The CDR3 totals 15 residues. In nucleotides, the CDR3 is TGTGCCAGCAGTGGGTTAACTAGCGGGGACTACGAGCAGTACTTC. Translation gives CASSGLTSGDYEQYF.

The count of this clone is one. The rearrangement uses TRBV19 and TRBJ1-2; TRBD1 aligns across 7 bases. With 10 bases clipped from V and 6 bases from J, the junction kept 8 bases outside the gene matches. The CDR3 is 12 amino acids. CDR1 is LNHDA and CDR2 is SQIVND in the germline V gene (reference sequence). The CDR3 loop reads CATPGTVHGYTF. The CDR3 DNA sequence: TGTGCCACTCCCGGGACAGTCCATGGCTACACCTTC.

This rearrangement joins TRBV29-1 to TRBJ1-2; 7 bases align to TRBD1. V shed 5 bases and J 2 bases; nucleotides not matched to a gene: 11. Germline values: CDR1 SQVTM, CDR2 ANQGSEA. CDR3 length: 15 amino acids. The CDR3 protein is CSVTSPGQLNYGYTF. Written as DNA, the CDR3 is TGCAGCGTTACTAGTCCGGGACAGTTGAACTATGGCTACACCTTC.

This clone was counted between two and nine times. CDR3 in amino acids: CASSLVAGGGYEQYF. CDR3 nucleotide sequence: TGCGCCAGCAGCTTGGTGGCGGGAGGAGGGTACGAGCAGTACTTC. This chain uses TRBV5-1 with TRBJ2-7; 8 positions match TRBD2. The V gene end was trimmed by 0 bases and the J gene end by 4 bases; junction bases not matched to a gene: 6. Germline V gene data show CDR1 as SGHRS and CDR2 as YFSETQ. The CDR3 loop spans 15 amino acids.

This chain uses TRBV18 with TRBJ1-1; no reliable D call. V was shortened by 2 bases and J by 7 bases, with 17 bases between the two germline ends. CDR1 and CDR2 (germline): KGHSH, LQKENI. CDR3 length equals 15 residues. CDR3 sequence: CASSPIYTAELEAFF. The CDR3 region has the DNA TGTGCCAGCTCACCAATATATACAGCAGAGCTTGAAGCTTTCTTT.

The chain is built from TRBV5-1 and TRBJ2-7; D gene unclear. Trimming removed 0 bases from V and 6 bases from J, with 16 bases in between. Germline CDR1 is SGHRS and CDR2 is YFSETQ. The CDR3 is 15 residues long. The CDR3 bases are TGCGCCAGCAGCTTGGGGTCCCGTTACAGTGCCGAGCAGTACTTC. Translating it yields CASSLGSRYSAEQYF.

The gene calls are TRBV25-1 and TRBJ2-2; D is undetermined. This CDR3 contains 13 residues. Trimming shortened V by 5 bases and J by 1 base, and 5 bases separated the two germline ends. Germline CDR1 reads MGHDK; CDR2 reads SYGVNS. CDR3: CASSWQNTGELFF. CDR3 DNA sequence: TGTGCCAGCAGTTGGCAGAACACCGGGGAGCTGTTTTTT.

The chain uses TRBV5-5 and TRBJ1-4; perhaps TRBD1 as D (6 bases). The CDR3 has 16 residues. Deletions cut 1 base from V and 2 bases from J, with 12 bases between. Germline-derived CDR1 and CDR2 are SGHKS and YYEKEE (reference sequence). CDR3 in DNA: TGTGCCAGCAGCTTGCAGGGGCTCCCTACTAATGAAAAACTGTTTTTT. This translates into CASSLQGLPTNEKLFF.

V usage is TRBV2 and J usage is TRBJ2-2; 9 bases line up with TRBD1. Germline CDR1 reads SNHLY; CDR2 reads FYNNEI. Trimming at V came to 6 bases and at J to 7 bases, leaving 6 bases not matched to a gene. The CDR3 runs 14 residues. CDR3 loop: CASRRDREGGELFF. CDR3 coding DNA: TGTGCCAGCAGGAGGGACAGGGAGGGCGGGGAGCTGTTTTTT.

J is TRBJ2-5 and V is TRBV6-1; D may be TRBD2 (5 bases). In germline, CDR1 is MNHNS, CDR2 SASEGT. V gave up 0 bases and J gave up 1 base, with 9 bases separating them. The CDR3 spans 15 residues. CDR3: CASSEARRFQETQYF. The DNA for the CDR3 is TGTGCCAGCAGTGAAGCCCGGAGGTTCCAAGAGACCCAGTACTTC.

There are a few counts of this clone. CDR3: CASSKVQEYRGSSYEQYF. The CDR3 DNA follows: TGTGCCAGCAGCAAAGTTCAGGAGTATAGGGGCTCCTCCTACGAGCAGTACTTC. The rearrangement links TRBV21-1 to TRBJ2-7; no DNA check was done on the table's D call, TRBD1. TRBV21-1 is a recognized pseudogene. The CDR3 has 18 residues.

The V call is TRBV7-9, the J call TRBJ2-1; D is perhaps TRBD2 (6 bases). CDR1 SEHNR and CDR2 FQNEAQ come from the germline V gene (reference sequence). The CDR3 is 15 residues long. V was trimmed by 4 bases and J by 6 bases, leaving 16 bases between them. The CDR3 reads CASSSGGTYVNEQFF. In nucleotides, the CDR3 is TGTGCCAGCAGCTCGGGCGGGACGTACGTCAATGAGCAGTTCTTC.

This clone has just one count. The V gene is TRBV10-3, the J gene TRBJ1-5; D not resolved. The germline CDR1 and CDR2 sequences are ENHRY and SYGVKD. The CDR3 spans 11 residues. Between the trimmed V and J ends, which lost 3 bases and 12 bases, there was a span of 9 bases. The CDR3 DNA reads TGTGCCATCAGTGATAGCGTTCTCCAGCATTTT. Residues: CAISDSVLQHF.

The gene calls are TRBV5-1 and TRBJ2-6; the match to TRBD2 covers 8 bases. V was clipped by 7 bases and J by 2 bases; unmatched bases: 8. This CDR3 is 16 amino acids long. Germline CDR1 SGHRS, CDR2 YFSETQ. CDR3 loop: CASGGSGRTGANVLTF. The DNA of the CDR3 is TGCGCCAGCGGGGGGAGCGGGAGAACTGGGGCCAACGTCCTGACTTTC. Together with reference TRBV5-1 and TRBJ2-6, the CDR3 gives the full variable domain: KAGVTQTPRYLIKTRGQQVTLSCSPISGHRSVSWYQQTPGQGLQFLFEYFSETQRNKGNFPGRFSGRQFSNSRSEMNVSTLELGDSALYLCASGGSGRTGANVLTFGAGSRLTVL.

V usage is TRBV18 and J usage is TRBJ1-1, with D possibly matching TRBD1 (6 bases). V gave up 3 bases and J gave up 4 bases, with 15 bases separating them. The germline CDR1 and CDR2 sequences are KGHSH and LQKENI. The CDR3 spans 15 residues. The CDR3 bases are TGTGCCAGCTCACCCGGGGGGCGCCGGACCACTGAAGCTTTCTTT. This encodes CASSPGGRRTTEAFF.

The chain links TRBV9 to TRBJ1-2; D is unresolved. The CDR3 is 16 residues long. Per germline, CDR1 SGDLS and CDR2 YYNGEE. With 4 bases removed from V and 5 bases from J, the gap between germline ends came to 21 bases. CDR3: CASSPQMTSRGYGYTF. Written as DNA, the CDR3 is TGTGCCAGCAGCCCTCAGATGACGTCTCGGGGATATGGCTACACCTTC.

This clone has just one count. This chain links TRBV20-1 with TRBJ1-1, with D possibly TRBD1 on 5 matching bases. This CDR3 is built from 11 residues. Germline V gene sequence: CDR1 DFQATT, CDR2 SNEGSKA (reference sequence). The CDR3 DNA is TGCAGAGCAGTGGGGGGCACTGAAGCTTTCTTT. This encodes CRAVGGTEAFF.

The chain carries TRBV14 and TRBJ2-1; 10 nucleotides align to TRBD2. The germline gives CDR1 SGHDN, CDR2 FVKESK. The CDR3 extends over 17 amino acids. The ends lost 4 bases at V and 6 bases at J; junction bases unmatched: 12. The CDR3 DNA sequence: TGTGCCAGCAGCCCCATGAGCGGGGGGGCCTGGGGCAATGAGCAGTTCTTC. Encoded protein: CASSPMSGGAWGNEQFF.